Presented here are 23 T cell receptor beta chains from one specimen sequenced in a study of blood T cells in healthy people across ages. The use of a sample-barcoded 5' primer and a J-beta primer mix characterized a second PCR of about 7 to 12 cycles. One entry per CDR3 protein, called by TCRdb with MiXCR from the 5' RACE reads. The table lists about 1,600,000 distinct CDR3 sequences, about 43% of them singletons, with 7.9% in the top ten. Sequencing input: blood. The receptors were sampled from a woman younger than 35 in good health.

In this sample, this clonotype turned up many times. The J gene is TRBJ2-1, the V gene TRBV7-3; possible D gene TRBD1, 6 bases. Trimming took 1 base from V and 1 from J, leaving 8 bases between them. Germline V lookup: CDR1 SGHTA, CDR2 FQGTGA. The CDR3 loop spans 15 amino acids. The DNA for the CDR3 is TGTGCCAGCAGCTTAATAGGGGGTTCCTACAATGAGCAGTTCTTC. Its translation: CASSLIGGSYNEQFF.

This clonotype showed up just a few times. The V gene is TRBV25-1, the J gene TRBJ2-7; D gene unclear. Germline CDR1 MGHDK, CDR2 SYGVNS. The CDR3 sequence is 13 residues long. V lost 1 base, J lost 3 bases, and 7 bases lay in between. CDR3 DNA: TGTGCCAGCAGTGAATCATGGATCTACGAGCAGTACTTC. Residues: CASSESWIYEQYF.

The V gene is TRBV5-6, the J gene TRBJ2-3; TRBD1 or TRBD2 may be the D gene (6 bases each). The CDR3 spans 15 residues. Trimming took off 0 bases at V and 3 bases at J, with 11 bases between the two ends. Looked up from germline, CDR1 is SGHDT and CDR2 is YYEEEE. CDR3 region: CASSLGGATTDTQYF. The CDR3 bases are TGTGCCAGCAGCTTGGGGGGGGCCACAACAGATACGCAGTATTTT. Supplemented by reference TRBV5-6 and TRBJ2-3, the full variable domain reads DAGVTQSPTHLIKTRGQQVTLRCSPKSGHDTVSWYQQALGQGPQFIFQYYEEEERQRGNFPDRFSGHQFPNYSSELNVNALLLGDSALYLCASSLGGATTDTQYFGPGTRLTVL.

This sequence joins TRBV7-2 and TRBJ2-4; D is unclear. The closer fit of TRBJ2-7 to the DNA end suggests the J call may be wrong. The CDR3 sequence is 16 residues long. CDR1 is SGHTA and CDR2 is FQGNSA in the germline V gene. CDR3 coding DNA: TGTGCCAGCAGCTTAGACCCAACACAAGCTGTCTACGAGCAGTACTTC. This translates into CASSLDPTQAVYEQYF.

J is TRBJ2-7 and V is TRBV20-1; 7 bases match TRBD2. The germline CDR1 and CDR2 sequences are DFQATT and SNEGSKA (reference sequence). The trim removed 0 bases at V and 6 bases at J, leaving 8 bases unmatched. The CDR3 is made up of 14 amino acids. This CDR3 reads CSARDGREFAEQYF. As DNA, the CDR3 is TGCAGTGCTAGAGACGGGCGGGAGTTTGCCGAGCAGTACTTC.

Comment on this clonotype: A read error is possible here, since a much larger clone lies one base away. The chain uses TRBV28 and TRBJ2-1; 10 bases agree with TRBD2. Germline trimming cut 5 bases from V and 5 bases from J; bases unmatched to any gene: 3. The CDR3 length is 14 residues. CDR1 is MDHEN, CDR2 SYDVKM, per germline. The CDR3, as DNA: TGTGCCAGCAGTGTAGCGGGAGGTCACAATGAGCAGTTCTTC. This translates into CASSVAGGHNEQFF.

This clonotype was counted only a few times. The chain employs TRBV11-2 and TRBJ2-1; D gene ambiguous. V was cut by 1 base and J by 0 bases, with 10 bases left in between. The V gene's germline CDR1 is SGHAT and CDR2 FQNNGV. CDR3 length: 16 amino acids. The CDR3 bases are TGTGCCAGCAGCTTAGCAGCGTTTAGCTCCTACAATGAGCAGTTCTTC. Protein: CASSLAAFSSYNEQFF.

The rearrangement links TRBV28 to TRBJ2-6; either TRBD1 or TRBD2 may fit D (5 bases each). The germline V gene encodes CDR1 MDHEN and CDR2 SYDVKM. Deletions cut 8 bases from V and 12 bases from J, with 17 bases between. CDR3 length equals 13 residues. The CDR3 DNA is TGTGCCAGCGGAACGGGACCCATATCCGTCCTGACTTTC. Protein sequence: CASGTGPISVLTF.

This clonotype has only a few counts. The gene calls are TRBV12-3 or TRBV12-4 and TRBJ2-3; 11 positions match TRBD2. This CDR3 contains 14 residues. V lost 6 bases and J lost 5; bases outside the gene matches: 4. CDR3 protein: CASSRSGGGDTQYF. The DNA of the CDR3 is TGTGCCAGCAGCCGTAGCGGGGGGGGAGATACGCAGTATTTT.

V is TRBV7-9 and J is TRBJ2-1, with D unclear. CDR3 size: 10 residues. Germline V gives CDR1 SEHNR, CDR2 FQNEAQ (reference sequence). The V gene lost 3 bases and the J gene lost 9 bases, with 3 bases spanning the gap. DNA for the CDR3: TGTGCCAGCAGCTTTCTTGAGCAGTTCTTC. Translated: CASSFLEQFF.

This clonotype is a singleton in its sample. The V call is TRBV7-7, the J call TRBJ1-3, with a tentative D call TRBD1 (5 bases). The CDR3 consists of 11 residues. Germline assignment: CDR1 SSHAT and CDR2 FNYEAQ (reference sequence). This chain's CDR3 is CATGVGNTIYF. The CDR3 nucleotides read TGTGCTACGGGGGTTGGAAACACCATATATTTT.

This chain joins TRBV20-1 and TRBJ2-6; D gene uncertain. Per the germline V gene, CDR1 is DFQATT and CDR2 is SNEGSKA (reference sequence). The CDR3 is made up of 18 amino acids. Trimming cost V 5 bases and J 0 bases, with 20 bases left between them. The DNA of the CDR3 is TGCAGTGCTCCGGAATATCGGGCGATTAACTCTGGGGCCAACGTCCTGACTTTC. Translated, it gives CSAPEYRAINSGANVLTF.

This clonotype was seen more than once but under ten times. The chain employs TRBV12-3 or TRBV12-4 and TRBJ1-1, with D perhaps TRBD1 (6 bases). V gave up 3 bases and J gave up 4 bases, with 15 bases separating them. The length of the CDR3 is 15 residues. The CDR3 DNA reads as TGTGCCAGCAGTTTCGTTGGGGGGGGCATCACTGAAGCTTTCTTT. Its translation: CASSFVGGGITEAFF.

In regard to this clonotype: Compared with germline, one end of the junction differs, possibly owing to a read error. The rearrangement joins TRBV20-1 to TRBJ1-2; D possibly corresponds to TRBD1 (6 bases). This CDR3 is built from 14 residues. Germline loops: CDR1 DFQATT, CDR2 SNEGSKA (reference sequence). CDR3 nucleotide sequence: TGCAGTGCTAGAGAGACTGGACAGAGCTATGGCTACTCCTTC. Its protein is CSARETGQSYGYSF.

This chain uses TRBV4-1 with TRBJ2-2; 10 positions agree with TRBD1. This CDR3 is built from 17 residues. The germline CDR1 and CDR2 sequences are MGHRA and YSYEKL. V lost 0 bases, J lost 2 bases, and 3 bases stayed unmatched. Written as DNA, the CDR3 is TGCGCCAGCAGCCAAGAGACAGGGGGCAAAAACACCGGGGAGCTGTTTTTT. This gives the protein CASSQETGGKNTGELFF.

This chain connects TRBV5-6 to TRBJ2-6; D perhaps matches TRBD1 (6 bases). This CDR3 comprises 20 residues. V lost 6 bases to trimming and J lost 0 bases, with 25 bases between them. The germline CDR1 and CDR2 sequences are SGHDT and YYEEEE. DNA for the CDR3: TGTGCCAGCATCAAACGCTACACCGGGACAAGGGGCTCTGGGGCCAACGTCCTGACTTTC. This gives the protein CASIKRYTGTRGSGANVLTF.

J is TRBJ2-3 and V is TRBV7-9; 9 bases match TRBD1. CDR1 is SEHNR, CDR2 FQNEAQ, per germline (reference sequence). J was trimmed by 3 bases and V by 8 bases; bases with no gene match: 6. The CDR3 runs to 14 residues. The CDR3 bases are TGTGCCAGCCTCGACAGGGGGGCGACAGATACGCAGTATTTT. This encodes CASLDRGATDTQYF.

This clonotype came up once. This sequence joins TRBV5-5 and TRBJ1-4; maybe TRBD1 (6 bases). The V and J ends lost 0 bases and 5 bases respectively, with 14 bases between them. The CDR3 contains 16 residues. Per germline, CDR1 SGHKS and CDR2 YYEKEE (reference sequence). The CDR3 DNA is TGTGCCAGCAGCTTGGTTTGGACAGAAATAAATGAAAAACTGTTTTTT. This gives the protein CASSLVWTEINEKLFF.

The chain has TRBV12-3 or TRBV12-4 and TRBJ2-1; 15 bases are a match to TRBD2. Losses at the gene ends were 2 bases for V and 6 bases for J; bases not matched to a gene: 11. There are 19 residues in the CDR3. CDR3 nucleotide sequence: TGTGCCAGCAGTTTAAGAGGACTAGCGGGGGGGCGGTGGGGCAATGAGCAGTTCTTC. Translated: CASSLRGLAGGRWGNEQFF.

This clonotype was observed a handful of times. V and J are TRBV20-1 and TRBJ1-3; D might be TRBD1 (6 bases). Germline V gene lookup returns CDR1 DFQATT and CDR2 SNEGSKA (reference sequence). The CDR3 is made up of 13 amino acids. The V end was cut by 7 bases, the J end by 3 bases, with 13 bases between. The CDR3 is CSGTRDNGNTIYF. CDR3 nucleotide sequence: TGCAGTGGCACACGGGACAATGGAAACACCATATATTTT.

This clonotype was recorded a few times. This chain connects TRBV20-1 to TRBJ2-5; maybe TRBD2 (6 bases). The J call could be wrong; TRBJ2-7 is a better fit for the DNA end. Germline CDR1 and CDR2: DFQATT and SNEGSKA (reference sequence). The CDR3 length is 14 residues. The CDR3 coding sequence is TGCAGTGCTAGACCGACCGGGAGCTTTAACGAGCAGTACTTC. It translates to CSARPTGSFNEQYF.

The chain couples TRBV4-2 to TRBJ2-2; D unclear. CDR3 length: 16 residues. The germline V and J ends were trimmed by 3 bases and 0 bases, with 11 bases remaining between them. CDR1 and CDR2 (germline): LGHNA, YNFKEQ. CDR3 sequence reads: CASSQESPSNTGELFF. The CDR3 bases are TGTGCCAGCAGCCAGGAATCCCCTTCGAACACCGGGGAGCTGTTTTTT.

The chain recombines TRBV12-3 or TRBV12-4 with TRBJ1-5, with 9 bases matching TRBD1. V gave up 7 bases and J gave up 6 bases; unmatched junction bases: 7. This CDR3 is built from 14 residues. The chain's CDR3 is CASTTGQGRQPQHF. For the CDR3, the DNA is TGTGCCAGCACTACGGGACAGGGCCGTCAGCCCCAGCATTTT.